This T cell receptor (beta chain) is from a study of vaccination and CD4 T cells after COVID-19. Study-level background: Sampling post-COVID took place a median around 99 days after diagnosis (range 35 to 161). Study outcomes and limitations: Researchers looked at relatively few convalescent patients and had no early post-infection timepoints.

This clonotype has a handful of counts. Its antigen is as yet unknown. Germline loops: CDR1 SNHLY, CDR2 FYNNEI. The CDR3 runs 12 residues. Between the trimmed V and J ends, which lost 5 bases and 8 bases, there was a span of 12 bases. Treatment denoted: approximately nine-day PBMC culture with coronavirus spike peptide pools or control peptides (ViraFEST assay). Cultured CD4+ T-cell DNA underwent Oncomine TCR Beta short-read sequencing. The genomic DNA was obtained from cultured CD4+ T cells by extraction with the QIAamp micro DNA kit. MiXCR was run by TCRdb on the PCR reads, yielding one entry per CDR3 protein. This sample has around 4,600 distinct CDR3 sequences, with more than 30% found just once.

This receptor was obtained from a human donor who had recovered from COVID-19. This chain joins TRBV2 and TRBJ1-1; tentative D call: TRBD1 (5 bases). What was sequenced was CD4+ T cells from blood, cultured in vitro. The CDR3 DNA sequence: TGTGCCAGCAGTTTGGGAGGGGTCGAAGCTTTCTTT. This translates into CASSLGGVEAFF.